The entry that follows covers one TCR beta chain sequence. It was during active infection that Seattle patients were enrolled and then longitudinally followed. The length of the CDR3 is 16 residues. The germline gives CDR1 SGHNT, CDR2 YENEEA. Trimming left V 0 bases short and J 4 bases short, with 15 bases between. In the original processing: Amplification of reference gene primers provided the estimated nucleated cell counts. Some clones are missing from TCRdb's copy, which holds only in-frame ones; the method was immunoSEQ multiplex PCR. The DNA was the basis for D and trimming; V, J and clone size are from that table. The data show over 150,000 clones, approximately 87% seen once. These data belong to a study of blood T cell repertoires in COVID-19. Background on the study: Whether acute or convalescent, the COVID-19 samples came from the United States, Italy and Spain. T cells, B-cell-depleted T cells, or PBMCs provided the cDNA or gDNA that served as material.

The sequenced sample was peripheral blood. The rearrangement uses TRBV11-3 and TRBJ2-5; tentatively, D is TRBD2 (6 bases). This TCR derives from a woman between 65 and 79 years old with COVID-19, enrolled during active disease. The DNA for the CDR3 is TGTGCCAGCAGCTTAGAGTCCGTTCAGGGAGGAGAGACCCAGTACTTC. This translates into CASSLESVQGGETQYF.